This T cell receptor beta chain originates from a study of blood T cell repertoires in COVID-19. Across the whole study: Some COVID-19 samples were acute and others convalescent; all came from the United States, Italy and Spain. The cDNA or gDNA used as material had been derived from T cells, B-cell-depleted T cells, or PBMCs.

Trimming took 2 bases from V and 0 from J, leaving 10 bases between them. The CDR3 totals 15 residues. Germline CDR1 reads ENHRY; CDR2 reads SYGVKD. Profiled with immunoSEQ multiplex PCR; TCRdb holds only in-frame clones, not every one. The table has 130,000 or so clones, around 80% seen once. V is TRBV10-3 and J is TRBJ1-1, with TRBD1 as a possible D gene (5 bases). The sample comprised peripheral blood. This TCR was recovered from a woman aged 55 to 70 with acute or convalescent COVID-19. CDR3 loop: CAISEGGALNTEAFF. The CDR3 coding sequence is TGTGCCATCAGTGAGGGCGGGGCCTTGAACACTGAAGCTTTCTTT.